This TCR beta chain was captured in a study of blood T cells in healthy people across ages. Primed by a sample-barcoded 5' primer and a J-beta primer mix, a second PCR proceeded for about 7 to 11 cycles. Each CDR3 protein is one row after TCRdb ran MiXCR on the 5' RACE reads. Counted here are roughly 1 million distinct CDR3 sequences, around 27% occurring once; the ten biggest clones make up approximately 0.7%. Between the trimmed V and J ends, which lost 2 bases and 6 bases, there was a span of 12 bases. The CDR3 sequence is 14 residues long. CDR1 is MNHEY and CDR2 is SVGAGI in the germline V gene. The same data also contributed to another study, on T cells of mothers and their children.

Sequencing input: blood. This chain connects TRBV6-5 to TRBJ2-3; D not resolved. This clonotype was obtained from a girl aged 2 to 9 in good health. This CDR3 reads CASSYGLVEDTQYF. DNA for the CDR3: TGTGCCAGCAGTTACGGGCTAGTTGAGGATACGCAGTATTTT.